This T cell receptor beta chain was captured by sequencing in a study of T cell responses to AZD1222 COVID-19 vaccine. Study outcomes and limitations: Every sample of the repertoires postdated the peak T cell response. Of spike-specific TCRs, nearly half reportedly target regions left unmutated in variants. Spike was spanned by vaccine-associated CD4 TCRs, with dominance at 160-218 and 743-854. Baseline seropositives among AZD1222 recipients totaled only 5 to 7.

With respect to this clone: The antigen is not known.

With V trimmed by 5 bases and J by 6 bases, 3 bases remained unmatched. Germline V gene data show CDR1 as SEHNR and CDR2 as FQNEAQ (reference sequence). The CDR3 contains 14 residues. The table came from immunoSEQ multiplex PCR; TCRdb's copy has only in-frame clones and leaves some out. The data contain approximately 130,000 clones, 70% to 90% of them singletons. The chain is built from TRBV7-9 and TRBJ1-6; 8 nucleotides agree with TRBD1. Source: peripheral blood, taken 28 days after the second dose of the MenACWY control vaccine. The TCR was taken from an adult who received the MenACWY meningococcal vaccine as a control. CDR3 amino acids: CASSRTGINSPLHF. The DNA for the CDR3 is TGTGCCAGCAGCCGGACAGGGATTAATTCACCCCTCCACTTT. Together with reference TRBV7-9 and TRBJ1-6, the CDR3 gives the full variable domain: DTGVSQNPRHKITKRGQNVTFRCDPISEHNRLYWYRQTLGQGPEFLTYFQNEAQLEKSRLLSDRFSAERPKGSFSTLEIQRTEQGDSAMYLCASSRTGINSPLHFGNGTRLTVT.